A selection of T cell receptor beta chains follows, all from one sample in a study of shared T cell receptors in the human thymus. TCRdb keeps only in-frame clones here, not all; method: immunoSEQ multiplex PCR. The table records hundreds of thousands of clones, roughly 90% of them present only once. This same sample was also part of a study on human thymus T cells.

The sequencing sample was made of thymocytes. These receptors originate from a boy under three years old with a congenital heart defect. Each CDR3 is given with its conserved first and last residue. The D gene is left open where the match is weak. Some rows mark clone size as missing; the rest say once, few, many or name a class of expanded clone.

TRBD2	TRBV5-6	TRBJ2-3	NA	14	TGTGCCAGCAGCTTGTGGCGGGAGGCGGATACGCAGTATTTT	CASSLWREADTQYF
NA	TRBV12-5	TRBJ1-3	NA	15	TGTGCTAGTGGTTTGGGGACAACGGTACGGAACACCATATATTTT	CASGLGTTVRNTIYF
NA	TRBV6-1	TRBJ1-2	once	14	TGTGCCAGCATAAAGAGGATAGGTAACTATGGCTACACCTTC	CASIKRIGNYGYTF
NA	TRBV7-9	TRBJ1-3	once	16	TGTGCCAGCAGCCCTACAGCGGGAGCGCGTGGAAACACCATATATTTT	CASSPTAGARGNTIYF
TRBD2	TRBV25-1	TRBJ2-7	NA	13	TGTGCCAGCAGCGGGAGGGCATTCCACGAGCAGTACTTC	CASSGRAFHEQYF
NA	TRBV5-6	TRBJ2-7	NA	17	TGTGCCAGCAGCTTGGATGGACTCTCCCCTGGGCCCTACGAGCAGTACTTC	CASSLDGLSPGPYEQYF
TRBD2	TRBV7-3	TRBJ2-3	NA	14	TGTGCCAGCAGCCCTAGCGGGAGGCAAGATACGCAGTATTTT	CASSPSGRQDTQYF
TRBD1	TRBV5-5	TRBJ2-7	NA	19	TGTGCCAGCAGCCAGGGGGGACAACAGGGGGCCCCTCCTGAGCGTGAGCAGTACTTC	CASSQGGQQGAPPEREQYF
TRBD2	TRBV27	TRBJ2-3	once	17	TGTGCCAGCAGTCACCGAGCCCTAGCGGAGTACACAGATACGCAGTATTTT	CASSHRALAEYTDTQYF
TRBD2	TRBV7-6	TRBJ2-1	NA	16	TGTGCCAGCAGCTTGGGGCGGGGGGTCCCCTACAATGAGCAGTTCTTC	CASSLGRGVPYNEQFF
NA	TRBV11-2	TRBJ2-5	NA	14	TGTGCCAGCAAGACGGACAGTACCCAAGAGACCCAGTACTTC	CASKTDSTQETQYF
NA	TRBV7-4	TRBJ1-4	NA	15	TGTGCCAGCAGCTCGCCGACTGACGATAATGAAAAACTGTTTTTT	CASSSPTDDNEKLFF
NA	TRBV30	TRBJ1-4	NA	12	TGTGCCTGGAGGGGGGGTAATGAAAAACTGTTTTTT	CAWRGGNEKLFF
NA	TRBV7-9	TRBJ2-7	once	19	TGTGCCAGCAGCTCGAAACCTTGGCAGGGGTCTAAGCACAAAGGCGAGCAGTACTTC	CASSSKPWQGSKHKGEQYF
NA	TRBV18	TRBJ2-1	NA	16	TGTGCCAGCTCACCAAGTAGACACATACACTACAATGAGCAGTTCTTC	CASSPSRHIHYNEQFF
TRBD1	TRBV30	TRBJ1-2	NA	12	TGTGCCTGTCCGGGACAGCTTTATGGCTACACCTTC	CACPGQLYGYTF
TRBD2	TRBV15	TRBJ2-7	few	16	TGTGCCACCAGCAGAGATGAGACTAGCGAGAACTACGAGCAGTACTTC	CATSRDETSENYEQYF
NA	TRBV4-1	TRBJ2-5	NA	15	TGCGCCAGCAGCCAAGTTCAACAGACGAAAGAGACCCAGTACTTC	CASSQVQQTKETQYF
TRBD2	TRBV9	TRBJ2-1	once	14	TGTGCCAGCAGCGCTAGCGGGACCCCCTTTGAGCAGTTCTTC	CASSASGTPFEQFF
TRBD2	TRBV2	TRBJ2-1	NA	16	TGTGCCAGCAGTGGGGGACTAGCGGGGGTCCGCAATGAGCAGTTCTTC	CASSGGLAGVRNEQFF
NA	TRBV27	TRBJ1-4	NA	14	TGTGCCAGCAGCTCCCAGGCAACTAATGAAAAACTGTTTTTT	CASSSQATNEKLFF
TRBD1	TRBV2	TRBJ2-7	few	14	TGTGCCAGCAGAGGACAGGTACTCCCCTACGAGCAGTACTTC	CASRGQVLPYEQYF
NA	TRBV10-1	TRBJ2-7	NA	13	TGCGCCAGCAGTCCCGGGACTTCCTACGAGCAGTACTTC	CASSPGTSYEQYF
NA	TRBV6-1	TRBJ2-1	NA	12	TGTGCCAGAAACACTAGCTACAATGAGCAGTTCTTC	CARNTSYNEQFF
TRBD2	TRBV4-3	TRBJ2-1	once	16	TGCGCCAGCAGCCAAGTGGCGGGAGCATGTGGCAATGAGCAGTTCTTC	CASSQVAGACGNEQFF
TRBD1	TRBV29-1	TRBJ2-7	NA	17	TGCAGCGTTGTCCGGGACAGGGGGCGCGGGTTGTCCTACGAGCAGTACTTC	CSVVRDRGRGLSYEQYF
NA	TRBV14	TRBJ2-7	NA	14	TGTGCCAGCAGCCTCAGACTAGTCTCCTACGAGCAGTACTTC	CASSLRLVSYEQYF
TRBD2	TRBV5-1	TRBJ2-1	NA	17	TGCGCCAGCAGCTTCATGATAGCGGGAGAGATCTACAATGAGCAGTTCTTC	CASSFMIAGEIYNEQFF
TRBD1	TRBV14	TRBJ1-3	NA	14	TGTGCCAGCAGCCACAGGGGGAGCGGAAACACCATATATTTT	CASSHRGSGNTIYF
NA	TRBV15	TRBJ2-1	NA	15	TGTGCCACCAGCAGAGCGGCTAGCCCCTACAATGAGCAGTTCTTC	CATSRAASPYNEQFF
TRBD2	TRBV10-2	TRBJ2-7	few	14	TGCGCCAGCAATGAGCGGGAGCTCTCCTACGAGCAGTACTTC	CASNERELSYEQYF
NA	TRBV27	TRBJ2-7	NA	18	TGTGCCAGCAGTTTGGCTCCTCCTAGCGCCCAATCCCACTACGAGCAGTACTTC	CASSLAPPSAQSHYEQYF
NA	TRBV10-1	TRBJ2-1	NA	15	TGCGCCAGCAGTGGCGGTAATCCGGGTAACAATGAGCAGTTCTTC	CASSGGNPGNNEQFF
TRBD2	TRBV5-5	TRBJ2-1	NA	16	TGTGCCAGCAGCTTGCTAGCGGGAGGGCCGGGGAATGAGCAGTTCTTC	CASSLLAGGPGNEQFF
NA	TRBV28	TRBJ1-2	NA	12	TGTGCCAGCAAAAAACAGAGCTATGGCTACACCTTC	CASKKQSYGYTF